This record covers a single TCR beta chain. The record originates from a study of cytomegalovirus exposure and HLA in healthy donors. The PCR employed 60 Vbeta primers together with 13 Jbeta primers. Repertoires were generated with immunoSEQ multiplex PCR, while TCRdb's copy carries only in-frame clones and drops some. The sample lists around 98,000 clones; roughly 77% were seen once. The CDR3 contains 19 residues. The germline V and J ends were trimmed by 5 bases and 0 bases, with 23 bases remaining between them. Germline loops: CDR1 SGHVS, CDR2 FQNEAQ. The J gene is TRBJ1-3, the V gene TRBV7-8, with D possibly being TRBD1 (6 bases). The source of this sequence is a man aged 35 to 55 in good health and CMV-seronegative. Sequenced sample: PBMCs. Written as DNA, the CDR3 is TGTGCCAGCAGCGTTTTCCTAGGACAGAGACCGTCCTCTGGAAACACCATATATTTT. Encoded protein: CASSVFLGQRPSSGNTIYF.